The 32 T cell receptor beta chains presented below share a single source sample, sequenced in a study of cytomegalovirus exposure and HLA in healthy donors. The PCR contained 60 Vbeta and 13 Jbeta primers. Repertoires were generated with immunoSEQ multiplex PCR, while TCRdb's copy carries only in-frame clones and drops some. Of some 130,000 clones listed, around 73% are singletons. The sample taken for sequencing was PBMCs. The origin of the receptors is a female donor in good health and CMV-seronegative.

The chain has TRBV18 and TRBJ2-7, with D tentatively TRBD2 (6 bases). The CDR3 loop spans 15 amino acids. In germline, CDR1 is KGHSH, CDR2 LQKENI. Trimming left V 3 bases short and J 5 bases short, with 17 bases between. The CDR3 DNA is TGTGCCAGCTCACCGACGAGGGGACTGGTCGACGAGCAGTACTTC. Its protein is CASSPTRGLVDEQYF.

The rearrangement uses TRBV27 and TRBJ2-7, with D possibly being TRBD2 (5 bases). The germline V gene encodes CDR1 MNHEY and CDR2 SMNVEV (reference sequence). The CDR3 spans 15 residues. The V end lost 0 bases, the J end lost 5 bases, and 14 bases lay between the germline ends. This chain's CDR3 is CASSLSREIPHEQYF. The CDR3 DNA reads TGTGCCAGCAGTTTATCTCGGGAAATTCCCCACGAGCAGTACTTC.

The chain has TRBV19 and TRBJ1-2, with a tentative D call TRBD1 (6 bases). This CDR3 comprises 15 residues. The V end was cut by 6 bases, the J end by 0 bases, with 14 bases between. Germline loops: CDR1 LNHDA, CDR2 SQIVND (reference sequence). CDR3 DNA sequence: TGTGCCAGTAGCATATGGACAGTGCCTAACTATGGCTACACCTTC. Its translation is CASSIWTVPNYGYTF.

This clone was seen a handful of times. The CDR3 nucleotides read TGTGCCAGCAGCTTGCCCCCTTCGGGAGGGTCCAATGAGCAGTTCTTC. This sequence encodes CASSLPPSGGSNEQFF. The V gene is TRBV7-2, the J gene TRBJ2-1; 8 nucleotides line up with TRBD2. V gave up 3 bases and J gave up 6 bases; unmatched junction bases: 10. Germline CDR1 and CDR2: SGHTA and FQGNSA. This CDR3 has 16 amino acids. Full variable domain (rest looked up from reference TRBV7-2 and TRBJ2-1): GAGVSQSPSNKVTEKGKDVELRCDPISGHTALYWYRQSLGQGLEFLIYFQGNSAPDKSGLPSDRFSAERTGGSVSTLTIQRTQQEDSAVYLCASSLPPSGGSNEQFFGPGTRLTVL.

This clone was observed a few times. The rearrangement uses TRBV6-5 and TRBJ1-5, with D unresolved. V lost 7 bases, J lost 2 bases, and 6 bases lay in between. Looked up from germline, CDR1 is MNHEY and CDR2 is SVGAGI. The CDR3 is 12 residues long. Here the CDR3 DNA reads TGTGCCAGCACGTCAGGCAATCAGCCCCAGCATTTT. This sequence encodes CASTSGNQPQHF.

The chain couples TRBV18 to TRBJ2-2, with 9 bases that match TRBD2. The trim removed 4 bases at V and 3 bases at J, leaving 6 bases unmatched. Germline CDR1 reads KGHSH; CDR2 reads LQKENI. This CDR3 is 16 amino acids long. The CDR3 here is CASSLSLAGYTGELFF. Here the CDR3 DNA reads TGTGCCAGCTCACTTAGTCTAGCGGGATACACCGGGGAGCTGTTTTTT. The entire variable domain, with the rest obtained from reference TRBV18 and TRBJ2-2, is as follows: NAGVMQNPRHLVRRRGQEARLRCSPMKGHSHVYWYRQLPEEGLKFMVYLQKENIIDESGMPKERFSAEFPKEGPSILRIQQVVRGDSAAYFCASSLSLAGYTGELFFGEGSRLTVL.

This clone was counted once. This chain links TRBV12-5 with TRBJ2-3; tentative D call: TRBD2 (5 bases). Trimming took off 0 bases at V and 2 bases at J, with 12 bases between the two ends. The CDR3 is made up of 16 amino acids. The germline V gene has CDR1 LGHNT and CDR2 FRNRAP. CDR3 sequence: CASGLVPGGLTDTQYF. The CDR3 bases are TGTGCTAGTGGTTTGGTACCCGGCGGGCTCACAGATACGCAGTATTTT.

This clone was counted a few times. The CDR3, as DNA: TGTGCCAGCAGTGAGCTGGTGAGCTCCTACAATGAGCAGTTCTTC. Translating it yields CASSELVSSYNEQFF. J is TRBJ2-1 and V is TRBV6-1; no firm D call. Germline values: CDR1 MNHNS, CDR2 SASEGT. V was trimmed by 3 bases and J by 0 bases, leaving 9 bases between them. This CDR3 contains 15 residues.

The chain uses TRBV2 and TRBJ1-1; D unresolved. V lost 11 bases to trimming and J lost 0 bases, with 10 bases between them. Germline assignment: CDR1 SNHLY and CDR2 FYNNEI. The CDR3 extends over 12 amino acids. The CDR3 DNA sequence: TGTGCCTGCGGGCTTCTGAACACTGAAGCTTTCTTT. Protein: CACGLLNTEAFF.

The V and J genes are TRBV15 and TRBJ2-4; 8 bases align to TRBD1. From germline, CDR1 is LNHNV and CDR2 YYDKDF (reference sequence). Trimming took 6 bases from V and 4 from J; bases not matched to a gene: 5. There are 14 residues in the CDR3. This CDR3 is CATRDGQGKNIQYF. CDR3 sequence (DNA): TGTGCCACCAGGGACGGACAGGGTAAAAACATTCAGTACTTC.

The count of this clone is one. This chain connects TRBV18 to TRBJ1-5; D not certain. V was clipped by 3 bases and J by 2 bases, with 11 bases between them. The CDR3 extends over 15 amino acids. CDR1 KGHSH and CDR2 LQKENI come from the germline V gene. Written as DNA, the CDR3 is TGTGCCAGCTCACCCCCGGGTCACGGCAATCAGCCCCAGCATTTT. It is translated as CASSPPGHGNQPQHF.

The rearrangement links TRBV9 to TRBJ1-4, with no clear D. Germline loops: CDR1 SGDLS, CDR2 YYNGEE. CDR3 length: 14 amino acids. Trimming took off 0 bases at V and 0 bases at J, with 3 bases between the two ends. In DNA, the CDR3 is TGTGCCAGCAGCGTAGCTGCAACTAATGAAAAACTGTTTTTT. Its translation is CASSVAATNEKLFF.

This chain links TRBV10-2 with TRBJ1-4, with 8 nucleotides matching TRBD1. Per the germline V gene, CDR1 is WSHSY and CDR2 is SAAADI. After removal of 6 bases from V and 7 bases from J, the junction contained 7 bases not matched to a gene. This CDR3 spans 14 amino acids. The CDR3 DNA sequence: TGCGCCAGCAGCGAGGACAGGGTATTTGAAAAACTGTTTTTT. Its translation: CASSEDRVFEKLFF.

V gene TRBV30 combines with J gene TRBJ2-3; 8 nucleotides line up with TRBD1. The V gene's germline CDR1 is GTSNPN and CDR2 SVGIG (reference sequence). Unmatched junction bases numbered 10, after V lost 5 bases and J lost 9 bases. This CDR3 region has 13 residues. The CDR3: CAWDTQGAGTQYF. CDR3 nucleotides: TGTGCCTGGGATACTCAGGGGGCGGGAACGCAGTATTTT.

In its sample, this clone was seen a few times. CDR3: CASSPTSGNSYEQYF. In DNA form, the CDR3 reads TGTGCCAGCAGTCCGACTAGCGGGAACTCCTACGAGCAGTACTTC. V usage is TRBV28 and J usage is TRBJ2-7, with TRBD2 matching over 11 bases. CDR3 length: 15 amino acids. Germline assignment: CDR1 MDHEN and CDR2 SYDVKM. V gave up 5 bases and J gave up 0 bases; unmatched junction bases: 3.

V is TRBV28 and J is TRBJ1-5, with 8 bases aligning to TRBD1. The germline V gene encodes CDR1 MDHEN and CDR2 SYDVKM. V was clipped by 10 bases and J by 1 base; unmatched bases: 15. This CDR3 comprises 17 residues. CDR3 sequence: CAMRDRRHPASNQPQHF. In DNA form, the CDR3 reads TGTGCCATGCGGGACAGGAGGCACCCGGCAAGCAATCAGCCCCAGCATTTT.

The rearrangement uses TRBV5-5 and TRBJ2-7; TRBD2 might be the D (6 bases). V was pared by 0 bases and J by 2 bases, with 15 bases between. Per germline, CDR1 SGHKS and CDR2 YYEKEE (reference sequence). The CDR3 is 16 amino acids. CDR3 coding DNA: TGTGCCAGCAGCTTGGGTCTCGGATCGGGGGCCTACGAGCAGTACTTC. It specifies CASSLGLGSGAYEQYF.

The gene calls are TRBV10-3 and TRBJ2-2, with D unresolved. The CDR3 is 12 amino acids. CDR1 and CDR2 (germline): ENHRY, SYGVKD. The V and J ends lost 3 bases and 5 bases respectively, with 4 bases between them. CDR3 coding DNA: TGTGCCATCAGTGAACAGACCGGGGAGCTGTTTTTT. Translating it yields CAISEQTGELFF.

A few counts support this clone. This chain uses TRBV9 with TRBJ2-2; 7 nucleotides line up with TRBD2. Germline V gene lookup returns CDR1 SGDLS and CDR2 YYNGEE. The CDR3 covers 14 residues. J was trimmed by 4 bases and V by 4 bases; bases with no gene match: 4. CDR3 protein: CASSPSGFTGELFF. The CDR3 bases are TGTGCCAGCAGCCCTAGCGGTTTCACCGGGGAGCTGTTTTTT.

V usage is TRBV4-1 and J usage is TRBJ1-4; tentative D call: TRBD1 (6 bases). Germline CDR1 reads MGHRA; CDR2 reads YSYEKL. The CDR3 is made up of 15 amino acids. Trimming took 4 bases from V and 4 from J, leaving 13 bases between them. The CDR3 loop reads CASSPMRGGNEKLFF. CDR3 coding DNA: TGCGCCAGCAGCCCAATGAGAGGGGGTAATGAAAAACTGTTTTTT.

The chain has TRBV27 and TRBJ2-1, with 9 bases matching TRBD2. CDR1 and CDR2 (germline): MNHEY, SMNVEV (reference sequence). This CDR3 has 15 amino acids. V shed 2 bases and J 3 bases; nucleotides not matched to a gene: 2. The CDR3 region has the DNA TGTGCCAGCAGTTTAGCGGGAGGGCTCTACAATGAGCAGTTCTTC. This codes for CASSLAGGLYNEQFF.

V and J are TRBV5-6 and TRBJ2-1, with 8 bases lining up with TRBD2. Germline V CDR1 and CDR2: SGHDT, YYEEEE. Trimming at V came to 3 bases and at J to 4 bases, leaving 6 bases not matched to a gene. The length of the CDR3 is 15 residues. Here the CDR3 reads CASSSGAGEYNEQFF. CDR3 nucleotide sequence: TGTGCCAGCAGCTCAGGAGCGGGGGAATACAATGAGCAGTTCTTC.

V usage is TRBV6-5 and J usage is TRBJ1-2, with a weak D call TRBD1 (5 bases). With 2 bases removed from V and 3 bases from J, the gap between germline ends came to 13 bases. This CDR3 has 15 residues. Germline CDR1 and CDR2: MNHEY and SVGAGI. The CDR3 spells CASSYVGGEHYGYTF. CDR3 in DNA: TGTGCCAGCAGTTACGTGGGGGGGGAGCACTATGGCTACACCTTC.

The J gene is TRBJ1-1, the V gene TRBV19, with TRBD1 matching over 11 bases. The germline gives CDR1 LNHDA, CDR2 SQIVND (reference sequence). After removal of 6 bases from V and 6 bases from J, the junction contained 9 bases not matched to a gene. The CDR3 totals 15 residues. CDR3 loop: CASRNWTGGLAEAFF. The CDR3 DNA follows: TGTGCCAGTAGAAATTGGACAGGGGGCTTGGCTGAAGCTTTCTTT. Complete variable domain (other parts from reference TRBV19 and TRBJ1-1): DGGITQSPKYLFRKEGQNVTLSCEQNLNHDAMYWYRQDPGQGLRLIYYSQIVNDFQKGDIAEGYSVSREKKESFPLTVTSAQKNPTAFYLCASRNWTGGLAEAFFGQGTRLTVV.

The V call is TRBV11-2, the J call TRBJ2-7; 9 bases align to TRBD1. V gave up 3 bases and J gave up 2 bases; unmatched junction bases: 2. Germline values: CDR1 SGHAT, CDR2 FQNNGV. This CDR3 is 14 amino acids long. This CDR3 reads CASSLGTGPYEQYF. In DNA form, the CDR3 reads TGTGCCAGCAGCTTGGGGACAGGGCCCTACGAGCAGTACTTC. Based on the CDR3 plus reference TRBV11-2 and TRBJ2-7, the full variable domain is EAGVAQSPRYKIIEKRQSVAFWCNPISGHATLYWYQQILGQGPKLLIQFQNNGVVDDSQLPKDRFSAERLKGVDSTLKIQPAKLEDSAVYLCASSLGTGPYEQYFGPGTRLTVT.

This clone is a singleton in its sample. The J gene is TRBJ1-2, the V gene TRBV4-1, with 7 bases fitting TRBD1. J lost 3 bases, V lost 1 base, and 8 bases had no gene match. The CDR3 extends over 16 amino acids. CDR1 MGHRA and CDR2 YSYEKL come from the germline V gene. CDR3 bases: TGCGCCAGCAGCCAAGCCGGGACCGACAGGGACTATGGCTACACCTTC. Translating it yields CASSQAGTDRDYGYTF.

The V gene is TRBV29-1, the J gene TRBJ2-1; TRBD2 matches at 9 bases. This CDR3 has 14 residues. The trim removed 4 bases at V and 5 bases at J, leaving 6 bases unmatched. Germline V gene sequence: CDR1 SQVTM, CDR2 ANQGSEA. The CDR3, as DNA: TGCAGCGTTGGGAGCGGGAGGAAGAACAATGAGCAGTTCTTC. It is translated as CSVGSGRKNNEQFF.

This clone was observed once. The chain employs TRBV28 and TRBJ1-6; TRBD1 is a possible D gene (6 bases). The CDR3 covers 15 residues. Per the germline V gene, CDR1 is MDHEN and CDR2 is SYDVKM. Deletions cut 7 bases from V and 2 bases from J, with 12 bases between. The CDR3 sequence: CASTEAGAYNSPLHF. The CDR3 DNA reads as TGTGCCAGCACCGAGGCAGGGGCCTATAATTCACCCCTCCACTTT.

The chain recombines TRBV10-3 with TRBJ2-5, with 8 bases aligning to TRBD1. Per germline, CDR1 ENHRY and CDR2 SYGVKD. V lost 0 bases, J lost 6 bases, and 3 bases stayed unmatched. The CDR3 runs to 14 residues. The CDR3 DNA is TGTGCCATCAGTGAGTCAGGACAGGGCCAGACCCAGTACTTC. This gives the protein CAISESGQGQTQYF.

The rearrangement links TRBV5-8 to TRBJ1-1, with D possibly being TRBD1 (5 bases). This CDR3 contains 13 residues. Trimming cost V 6 bases and J 6 bases, with 15 bases left between them. From germline, CDR1 is SGHTS and CDR2 YDEGEE. In DNA form, the CDR3 reads TGTGCCAGCAAGGGGTGGGGGGGGGCTGAAGCTTTCTTT. Its protein product is CASKGWGGAEAFF.

V gene TRBV11-2 combines with J gene TRBJ1-1; D perhaps matches TRBD1 (5 bases). The CDR3 spans 14 residues. Germline V lookup: CDR1 SGHAT, CDR2 FQNNGV. Trimming stripped 4 bases from V and 1 base from J, with 10 bases between. The CDR3 here is CASSSYGGNTEAFF. The CDR3 DNA sequence: TGTGCCAGCAGCTCCTACGGGGGGAACACTGAAGCTTTCTTT.

This chain connects TRBV19 to TRBJ2-7, with D hard to call. Germline V gene sequence: CDR1 LNHDA, CDR2 SQIVND (reference sequence). The CDR3 has 14 residues. The V gene lost 3 bases and the J gene lost 0 bases, with 9 bases spanning the gap. In nucleotides, the CDR3 is TGTGCCAGTAGTATCTCTTCTAGCTCCTACGAGCAGTACTTC. Residues: CASSISSSSYEQYF. Variable domain in full (rest from reference TRBV19 and TRBJ2-7): DGGITQSPKYLFRKEGQNVTLSCEQNLNHDAMYWYRQDPGQGLRLIYYSQIVNDFQKGDIAEGYSVSREKKESFPLTVTSAQKNPTAFYLCASSISSSSYEQYFGPGTRLTVT.